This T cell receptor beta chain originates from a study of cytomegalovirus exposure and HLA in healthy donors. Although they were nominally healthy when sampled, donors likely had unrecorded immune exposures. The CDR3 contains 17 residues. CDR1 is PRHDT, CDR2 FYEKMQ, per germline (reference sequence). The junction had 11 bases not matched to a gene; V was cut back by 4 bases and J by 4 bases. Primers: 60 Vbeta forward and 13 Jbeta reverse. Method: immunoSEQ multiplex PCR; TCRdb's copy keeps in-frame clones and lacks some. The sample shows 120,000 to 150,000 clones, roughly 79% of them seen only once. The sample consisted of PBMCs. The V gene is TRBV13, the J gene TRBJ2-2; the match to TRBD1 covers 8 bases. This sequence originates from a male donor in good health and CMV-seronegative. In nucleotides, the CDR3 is TGTGCCAGCAGCTCAAGGACAGGGCGGATCCGCACCGGGGAGCTGTTTTTT. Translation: CASSSRTGRIRTGELFF.